Shown below are 16 T cell receptor beta chains from a single sample sequenced in a study of CD8 T cells in Susac syndrome. With random hexamers, 0.5 to 1 ug RNA was reverse transcribed. TCRdb used MiXCR to reprocess the immunoSEQ multiplex PCR reads, holding one entry per CDR3 protein. The table includes approximately 57,000 distinct CDR3 sequences, approximately 95% detected once. The sample taken for sequencing was CD8+ T cells from PBMCs. The receptors stem from a human donor with Susac syndrome.

CDR3 nucleotide sequence: TGTGCCAGCAGCGTAGATGGATACAATGAGCAGTTCTTC. Its protein product is CASSVDGYNEQFF. The chain has TRBV9 and TRBJ2-1, with D uncertain. The CDR3 is 13 residues long. The V gene's germline CDR1 is SGDLS and CDR2 YYNGEE. The ends were cut back, 0 bases at V and 4 bases at J, with 5 bases in the middle.

This chain connects TRBV5-1 to TRBJ2-1, with 9 bases that match TRBD1. The CDR3 runs to 17 residues. Germline CDR1 is SGHRS and CDR2 is YFSETQ. The V segment lost 3 bases and the J segment 5 bases; nucleotides outside the gene matches: 12. In DNA form, the CDR3 reads TGCGCCAGCAGCTCGCGAAATACAGGGGGCCGCAACAATGAGCAGTTCTTC. Its translation is CASSSRNTGGRNNEQFF. The variable domain in full, with the rest retrieved from reference TRBV5-1 and TRBJ2-1, is KAGVTQTPRYLIKTRGQQVTLSCSPISGHRSVSWYQQTPGQGLQFLFEYFSETQRNKGNFPGRFSGRQFSNSRSEMNVSTLELGDSALYLCASSSRNTGGRNNEQFFGPGTRLTVL.

The chain uses TRBV2 and TRBJ2-1, with D hard to call. This CDR3 is built from 9 residues. The V end lost 9 bases, the J end lost 7 bases, and 4 bases lay between the germline ends. Germline V gives CDR1 SNHLY, CDR2 FYNNEI. The CDR3 region is CASYNEQFF. The CDR3 DNA is TGTGCCAGTTATAATGAGCAGTTCTTC.

This chain connects TRBV3-1 to TRBJ1-2; D gene unclear. From germline, CDR1 is LGHDT and CDR2 YNNKEL (reference sequence). V was pared by 1 base and J by 5 bases, with 14 bases between. CDR3 size: 15 residues. The CDR3 is CASSQVDLPRYGYTF. In DNA form, the CDR3 reads TGTGCCAGCAGCCAAGTGGACCTGCCCCGGTATGGCTACACCTTC.

The rearrangement uses TRBV29-1 and TRBJ2-6; no firm D call. The germline gives CDR1 SQVTM, CDR2 ANQGSEA. Trimming stripped 1 base from V and 2 bases from J, with 6 bases between. CDR3 length: 14 amino acids. In nucleotides, the CDR3 is TGCAGCGTTGAAGGACACGCTGGGGCCAACGTCCTGACTTTC. This encodes CSVEGHAGANVLTF.

The chain has TRBV7-2 and TRBJ2-7; 9 bases are a match to TRBD2. The CDR3 covers 17 residues. The germline V gene encodes CDR1 SGHTA and CDR2 FQGNSA. The V segment lost 5 bases and the J segment 3 bases; nucleotides outside the gene matches: 14. Here the CDR3 reads CASSPRLAGRGGYEQYF. For the CDR3, the DNA is TGTGCCAGCAGCCCGCGGCTAGCGGGGCGGGGGGGCTACGAGCAGTACTTC.

The rearrangement uses TRBV13 and TRBJ1-2; the D gene is possibly TRBD1 (5 bases). The CDR3 contains 17 residues. The germline gives CDR1 PRHDT, CDR2 FYEKMQ (reference sequence). V lost 0 bases and J lost 8, with 22 bases in between. This CDR3 is CASSLGRGTGFNGGYTF. The CDR3 DNA reads as TGTGCCAGCAGCTTAGGGCGAGGGACGGGGTTTAACGGCGGCTACACCTTC.

V gene TRBV20-1 combines with J gene TRBJ2-3; D remains ambiguous. V dropped 3 bases and J dropped 4 bases, with 11 bases sitting between them. The CDR3 has 13 residues. Germline-derived CDR1 and CDR2 are DFQATT and SNEGSKA (reference sequence). The CDR3 DNA is TGCAGTGCTAGCGTTGGTGTTCCAGATACGCAGTATTTT. It specifies CSASVGVPDTQYF.

The gene calls are TRBV12-3 or TRBV12-4 and TRBJ2-5, with D unresolved. V lost 6 bases to trimming and J lost 3 bases, with 11 bases between them. CDR3 length: 13 residues. As DNA, the CDR3 is TGTGCCAGCAGCCCGGTCGTGGAAGAGACCCAGTACTTC. Translated, it gives CASSPVVEETQYF.

J is TRBJ1-5 and V is TRBV19; possible D gene TRBD1, 5 bases. Germline V gene lookup returns CDR1 LNHDA and CDR2 SQIVND (reference sequence). The ends were cut back, 5 bases at V and 6 bases at J, with 11 bases in the middle. The CDR3 is made up of 13 amino acids. The CDR3 region has the DNA TGTGCCAGTAGTGGTGGGGCCGGTCAGCCCCAGCATTTT. This encodes CASSGGAGQPQHF. Based on the CDR3 plus reference TRBV19 and TRBJ1-5, the full variable domain is DGGITQSPKYLFRKEGQNVTLSCEQNLNHDAMYWYRQDPGQGLRLIYYSQIVNDFQKGDIAEGYSVSREKKESFPLTVTSAQKNPTAFYLCASSGGAGQPQHFGDGTRLSIL.

CDR3 bases: TGCGCCAGCAGTGAGTCGGGGTTAGTAGAGACCCAGTACTTC. Its translation is CASSESGLVETQYF. This rearrangement joins TRBV10-2 to TRBJ2-5; D call uncertain. V was pared by 0 bases and J by 4 bases, with 9 bases between. Per germline, CDR1 WSHSY and CDR2 SAAADI. The CDR3 is 14 amino acids.

This chain joins TRBV7-9 and TRBJ1-5, with 7 bases matching TRBD1. This CDR3 comprises 16 residues. CDR1 is SEHNR and CDR2 is FQNEAQ in the germline V gene (reference sequence). Trimming at V came to 4 bases and at J to 0 bases, leaving 6 bases not matched to a gene. The CDR3 bases are TGTGCCAGCAGCTCCGGACAGGCTAATAGCAATCAGCCCCAGCATTTT. Translating gives CASSSGQANSNQPQHF.

The chain employs TRBV6-1 and TRBJ1-5; D not certain. The germline V gene has CDR1 MNHNS and CDR2 SASEGT. This CDR3 is built from 17 residues. V dropped 6 bases and J dropped 5 bases, with 23 bases sitting between them. As DNA, the CDR3 is TGTGCCAGCAGGCCAATCCGGGCCTTGGACCCCTATCAGCCCCAGCATTTT. Protein sequence: CASRPIRALDPYQPQHF.

The rearrangement uses TRBV9 and TRBJ1-1; no firm D call. The germline gives CDR1 SGDLS, CDR2 YYNGEE. The CDR3 is 15 amino acids. V lost 0 bases to trimming and J lost 0 bases, with 9 bases between them. The CDR3, as DNA: TGTGCCAGCAGCGTAGTGGTCCGACTGAACACTGAAGCTTTCTTT. It codes for CASSVVVRLNTEAFF.

This chain connects TRBV5-6 to TRBJ2-1; 10 bases map to TRBD1. Germline V CDR1 and CDR2: SGHDT, YYEEEE. The CDR3 has 15 amino acids. The J segment lost 8 bases and the V segment lost 1 base, leaving 6 bases of the junction unmatched. The CDR3 sequence: CASSLRDRGNYEQFF. The CDR3 DNA is TGTGCCAGCAGCTTGAGGGACAGGGGAAATTATGAGCAGTTCTTC.

The chain links TRBV12-3 or TRBV12-4 to TRBJ1-1, with D possibly matching TRBD1 (5 bases). V dropped 5 bases and J dropped 1 base, with 8 bases sitting between them. The CDR3 sequence is 13 residues long. CDR3 sequence: CASSPGANTEAFF. The CDR3 DNA sequence: TGTGCCAGCAGTCCTGGGGCGAACACTGAAGCTTTCTTT.